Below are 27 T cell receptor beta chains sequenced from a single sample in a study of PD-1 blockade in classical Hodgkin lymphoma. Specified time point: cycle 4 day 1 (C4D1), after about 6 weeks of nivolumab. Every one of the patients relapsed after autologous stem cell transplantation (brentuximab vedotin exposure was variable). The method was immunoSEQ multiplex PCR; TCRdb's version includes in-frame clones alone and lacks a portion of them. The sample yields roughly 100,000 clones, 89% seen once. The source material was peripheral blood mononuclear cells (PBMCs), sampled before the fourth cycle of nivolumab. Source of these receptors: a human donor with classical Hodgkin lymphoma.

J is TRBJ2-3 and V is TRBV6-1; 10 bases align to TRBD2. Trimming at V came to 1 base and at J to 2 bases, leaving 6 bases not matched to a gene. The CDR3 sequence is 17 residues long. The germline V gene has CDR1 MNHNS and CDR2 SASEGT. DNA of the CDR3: TGTGCCAGCAGTGAAGGGTGGACTAGCGGATCCACAGATACGCAGTATTTT. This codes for CASSEGWTSGSTDTQYF.

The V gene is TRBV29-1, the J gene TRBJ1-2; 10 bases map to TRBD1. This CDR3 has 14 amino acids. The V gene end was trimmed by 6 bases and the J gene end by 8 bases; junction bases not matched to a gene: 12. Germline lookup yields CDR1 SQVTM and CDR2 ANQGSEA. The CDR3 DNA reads TGCAGCGTCGGTAATCCGGGGACAGGGGACGGCTACACCTTC. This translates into CSVGNPGTGDGYTF.

CDR3 nucleotides: TGTGCCAGTAGTGACTCCTCCTACGAGCAGTACTTC. This codes for CASSDSSYEQYF. The chain couples TRBV19 to TRBJ2-7; D unclear. V was shortened by 5 bases and J by 0 bases, with 5 bases between the two germline ends. There are 12 residues in the CDR3. The germline V gene encodes CDR1 LNHDA and CDR2 SQIVND (reference sequence).

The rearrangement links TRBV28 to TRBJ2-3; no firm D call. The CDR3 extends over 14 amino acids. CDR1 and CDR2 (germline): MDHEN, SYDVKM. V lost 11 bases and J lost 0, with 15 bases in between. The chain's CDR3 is CAGPMVLSTDTQYF. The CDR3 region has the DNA TGTGCCGGCCCGATGGTCCTGAGCACAGATACGCAGTATTTT.

CDR3 loop: CASRVTGGYPGTEAFF. CDR3 DNA: TGTGCCAGCAGAGTGACAGGGGGATACCCGGGCACTGAAGCTTTCTTT. J is TRBJ1-1 and V is TRBV2, with 9 bases that match TRBD1. The CDR3 is 16 amino acids. Germline V gives CDR1 SNHLY, CDR2 FYNNEI. V lost 6 bases and J lost 4; bases outside the gene matches: 12.

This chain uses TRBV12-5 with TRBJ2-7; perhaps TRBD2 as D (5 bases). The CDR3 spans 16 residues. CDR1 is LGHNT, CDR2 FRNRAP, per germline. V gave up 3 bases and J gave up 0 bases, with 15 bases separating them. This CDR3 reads CASGLILLRDSYEQYF. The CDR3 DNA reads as TGTGCTAGTGGTTTAATCCTTTTGAGGGACTCCTACGAGCAGTACTTC.

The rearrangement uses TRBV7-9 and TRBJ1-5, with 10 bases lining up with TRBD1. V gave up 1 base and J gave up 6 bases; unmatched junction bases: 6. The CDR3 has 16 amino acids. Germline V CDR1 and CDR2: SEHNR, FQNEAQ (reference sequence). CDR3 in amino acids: CASSLGDRGPRQPQHF. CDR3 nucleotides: TGTGCCAGCAGCTTAGGAGACAGGGGGCCGCGTCAGCCCCAGCATTTT.

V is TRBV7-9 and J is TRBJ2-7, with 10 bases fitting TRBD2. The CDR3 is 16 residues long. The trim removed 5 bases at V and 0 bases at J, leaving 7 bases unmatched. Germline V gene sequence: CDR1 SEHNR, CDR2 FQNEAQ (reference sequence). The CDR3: CASSPLLAGFSYEQYF. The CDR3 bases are TGTGCCAGCAGCCCATTACTAGCGGGGTTCTCCTACGAGCAGTACTTC.

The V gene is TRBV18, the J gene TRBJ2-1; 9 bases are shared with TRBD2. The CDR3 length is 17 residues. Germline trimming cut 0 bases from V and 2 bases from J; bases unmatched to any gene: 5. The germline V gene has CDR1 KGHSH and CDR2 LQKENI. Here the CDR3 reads CASSPPSSGTTYNEQFF. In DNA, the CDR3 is TGTGCCAGCTCACCACCGTCTAGCGGGACCACCTACAATGAGCAGTTCTTC.

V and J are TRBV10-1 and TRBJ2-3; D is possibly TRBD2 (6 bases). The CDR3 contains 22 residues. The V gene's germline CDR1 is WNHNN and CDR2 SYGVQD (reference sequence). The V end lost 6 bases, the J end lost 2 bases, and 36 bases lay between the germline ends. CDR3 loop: CASSGVPRTAGRISDPTDTQYF. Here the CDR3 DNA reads TGCGCCAGCAGCGGAGTCCCGAGAACCGCCGGGAGAATAAGTGATCCCACAGATACGCAGTATTTT.

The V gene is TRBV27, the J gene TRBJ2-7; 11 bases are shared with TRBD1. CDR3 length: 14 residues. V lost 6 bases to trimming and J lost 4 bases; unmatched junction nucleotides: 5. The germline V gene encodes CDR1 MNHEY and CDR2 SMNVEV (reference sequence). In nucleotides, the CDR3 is TGTGCCAGCAGCCCCGGGACAGGGGGTTACGAGCAGTACTTC. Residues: CASSPGTGGYEQYF.

CDR3 DNA sequence: TGTGCCAGCAGCTTGGAACTAGCGGGAAGATCCGGGGAGCTGTTTTTT. It codes for CASSLELAGRSGELFF. The gene calls are TRBV5-6 and TRBJ2-2, with TRBD2 matching 10 bases. The CDR3 loop spans 16 amino acids. Trimming took 0 bases from V and 6 from J; bases not matched to a gene: 5. The germline CDR1 and CDR2 sequences are SGHDT and YYEEEE. The full variable domain, its missing parts supplied by reference TRBV5-6 and TRBJ2-2, is DAGVTQSPTHLIKTRGQQVTLRCSPKSGHDTVSWYQQALGQGPQFIFQYYEEEERQRGNFPDRFSGHQFPNYSSELNVNALLLGDSALYLCASSLELAGRSGELFFGEGSRLTVL.

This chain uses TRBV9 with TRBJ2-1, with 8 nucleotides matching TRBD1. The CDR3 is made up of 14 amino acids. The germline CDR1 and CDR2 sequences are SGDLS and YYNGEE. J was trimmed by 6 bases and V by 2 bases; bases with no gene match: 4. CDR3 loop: CASSVLGQGNEQFF. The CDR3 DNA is TGTGCCAGCAGCGTTCTAGGACAGGGCAATGAGCAGTTCTTC.

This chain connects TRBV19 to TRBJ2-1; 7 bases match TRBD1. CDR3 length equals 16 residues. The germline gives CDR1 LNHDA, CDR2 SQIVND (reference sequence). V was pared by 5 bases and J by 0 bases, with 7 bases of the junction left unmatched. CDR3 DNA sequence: TGTGCCAGTAGTTACAGGGGCAGGTCCTCCTACAATGAGCAGTTCTTC. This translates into CASSYRGRSSYNEQFF.

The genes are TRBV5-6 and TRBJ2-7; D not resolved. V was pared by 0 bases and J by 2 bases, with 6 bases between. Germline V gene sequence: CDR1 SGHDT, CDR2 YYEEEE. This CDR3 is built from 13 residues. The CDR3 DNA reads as TGTGCCAGCAGCTTGGGCGGCACCTACGAGCAGTACTTC. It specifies CASSLGGTYEQYF.

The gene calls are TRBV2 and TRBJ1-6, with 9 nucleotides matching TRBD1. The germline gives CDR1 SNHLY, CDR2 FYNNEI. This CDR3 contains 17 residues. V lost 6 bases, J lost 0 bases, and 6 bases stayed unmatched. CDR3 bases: TGTGCCAGCAGCCGGGACAGGGTGAGCTCCTATAATTCACCCCTCCACTTT. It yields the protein CASSRDRVSSYNSPLHF. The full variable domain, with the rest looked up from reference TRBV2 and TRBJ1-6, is EPEVTQTPSHQVTQMGQEVILRCVPISNHLYFYWYRQILGQKVEFLVSFYNNEISEKSEIFDDQFSVERPDGSNFTLKIRSTKLEDSAMYFCASSRDRVSSYNSPLHFGNGTRLTVT.

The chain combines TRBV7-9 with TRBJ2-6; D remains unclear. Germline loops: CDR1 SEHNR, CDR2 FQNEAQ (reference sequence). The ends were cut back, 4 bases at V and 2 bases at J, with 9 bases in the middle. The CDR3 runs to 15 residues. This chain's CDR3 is CASSSYQAGANVLTF. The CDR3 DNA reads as TGTGCCAGCAGCTCTTATCAGGCTGGGGCCAACGTCCTGACTTTC.

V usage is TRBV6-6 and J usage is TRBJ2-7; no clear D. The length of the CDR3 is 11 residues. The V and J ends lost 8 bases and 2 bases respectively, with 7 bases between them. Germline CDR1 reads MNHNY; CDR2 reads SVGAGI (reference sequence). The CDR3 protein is CASRRTYEQYF. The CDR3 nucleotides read TGTGCCAGCCGTAGGACCTACGAGCAGTACTTC.

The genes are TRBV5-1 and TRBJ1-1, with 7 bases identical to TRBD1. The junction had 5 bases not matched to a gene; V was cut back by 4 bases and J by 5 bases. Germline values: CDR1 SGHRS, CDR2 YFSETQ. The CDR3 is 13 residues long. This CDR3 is CASSVETGTEAFF. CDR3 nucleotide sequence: TGCGCCAGCAGCGTAGAGACAGGGACTGAAGCTTTCTTT.

In DNA form, the CDR3 reads TGTGCCAGCAGTGAAGATTCTAGCAATCAGCCCCAGCATTTT. Its protein product is CASSEDSSNQPQHF. V is TRBV6-1 and J is TRBJ1-5; no clear D gene. The CDR3 is 14 amino acids. Trimming stripped 1 base from V and 0 bases from J, with 4 bases between. Germline V CDR1 and CDR2: MNHNS, SASEGT.

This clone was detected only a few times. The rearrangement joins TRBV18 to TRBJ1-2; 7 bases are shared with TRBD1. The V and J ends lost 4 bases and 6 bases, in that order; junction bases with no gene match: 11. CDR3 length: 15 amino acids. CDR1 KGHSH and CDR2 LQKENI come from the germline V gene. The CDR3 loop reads CASSRRSQGEHGYTF. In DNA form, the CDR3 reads TGTGCCAGCTCACGCAGATCTCAGGGGGAACATGGCTACACCTTC.

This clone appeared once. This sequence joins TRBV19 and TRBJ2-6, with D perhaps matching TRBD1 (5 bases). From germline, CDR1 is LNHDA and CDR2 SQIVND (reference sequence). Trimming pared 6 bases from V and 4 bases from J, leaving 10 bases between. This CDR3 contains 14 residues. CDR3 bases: TGTGCCAGTAGCCCAGGGTACGGGGCCAACGTCCTGACTTTC. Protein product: CASSPGYGANVLTF.

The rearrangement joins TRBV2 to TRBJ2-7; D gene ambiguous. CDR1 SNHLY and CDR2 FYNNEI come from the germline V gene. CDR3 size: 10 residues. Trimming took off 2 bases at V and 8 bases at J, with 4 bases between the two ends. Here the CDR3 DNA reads TGTGCCAGCAGTGAAACCCAGCAGTACTTC. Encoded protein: CASSETQQYF.

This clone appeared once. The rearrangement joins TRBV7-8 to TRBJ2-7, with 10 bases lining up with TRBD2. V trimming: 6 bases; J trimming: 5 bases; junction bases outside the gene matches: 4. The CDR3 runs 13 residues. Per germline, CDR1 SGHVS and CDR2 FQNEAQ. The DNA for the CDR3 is TGTGCCAGCAGAATAGCGGGAGGCGACGAGCAGTACTTC. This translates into CASRIAGGDEQYF.

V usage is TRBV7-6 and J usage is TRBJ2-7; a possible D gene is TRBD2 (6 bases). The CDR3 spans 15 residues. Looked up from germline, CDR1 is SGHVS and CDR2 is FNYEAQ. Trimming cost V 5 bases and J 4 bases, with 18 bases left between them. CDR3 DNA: TGTGCCAGCAGCAAGGGAGCCGGGAGCCAGTACGAGCAGTACTTC. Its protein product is CASSKGAGSQYEQYF.

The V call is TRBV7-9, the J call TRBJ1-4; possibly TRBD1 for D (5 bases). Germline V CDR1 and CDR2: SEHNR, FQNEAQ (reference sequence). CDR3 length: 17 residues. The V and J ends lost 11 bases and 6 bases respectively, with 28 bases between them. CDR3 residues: CAGGGGSTSFLYEKLFF. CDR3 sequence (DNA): TGTGCCGGTGGTGGGGGATCCACTAGTTTTTTATATGAAAAACTGTTTTTT.

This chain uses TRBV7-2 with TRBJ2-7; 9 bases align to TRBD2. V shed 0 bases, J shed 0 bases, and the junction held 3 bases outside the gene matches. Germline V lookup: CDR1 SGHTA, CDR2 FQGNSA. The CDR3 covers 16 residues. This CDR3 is CASSLAGSGSSYEQYF. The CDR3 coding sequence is TGTGCCAGCAGCTTAGCTGGTAGCGGGAGCTCCTACGAGCAGTACTTC.